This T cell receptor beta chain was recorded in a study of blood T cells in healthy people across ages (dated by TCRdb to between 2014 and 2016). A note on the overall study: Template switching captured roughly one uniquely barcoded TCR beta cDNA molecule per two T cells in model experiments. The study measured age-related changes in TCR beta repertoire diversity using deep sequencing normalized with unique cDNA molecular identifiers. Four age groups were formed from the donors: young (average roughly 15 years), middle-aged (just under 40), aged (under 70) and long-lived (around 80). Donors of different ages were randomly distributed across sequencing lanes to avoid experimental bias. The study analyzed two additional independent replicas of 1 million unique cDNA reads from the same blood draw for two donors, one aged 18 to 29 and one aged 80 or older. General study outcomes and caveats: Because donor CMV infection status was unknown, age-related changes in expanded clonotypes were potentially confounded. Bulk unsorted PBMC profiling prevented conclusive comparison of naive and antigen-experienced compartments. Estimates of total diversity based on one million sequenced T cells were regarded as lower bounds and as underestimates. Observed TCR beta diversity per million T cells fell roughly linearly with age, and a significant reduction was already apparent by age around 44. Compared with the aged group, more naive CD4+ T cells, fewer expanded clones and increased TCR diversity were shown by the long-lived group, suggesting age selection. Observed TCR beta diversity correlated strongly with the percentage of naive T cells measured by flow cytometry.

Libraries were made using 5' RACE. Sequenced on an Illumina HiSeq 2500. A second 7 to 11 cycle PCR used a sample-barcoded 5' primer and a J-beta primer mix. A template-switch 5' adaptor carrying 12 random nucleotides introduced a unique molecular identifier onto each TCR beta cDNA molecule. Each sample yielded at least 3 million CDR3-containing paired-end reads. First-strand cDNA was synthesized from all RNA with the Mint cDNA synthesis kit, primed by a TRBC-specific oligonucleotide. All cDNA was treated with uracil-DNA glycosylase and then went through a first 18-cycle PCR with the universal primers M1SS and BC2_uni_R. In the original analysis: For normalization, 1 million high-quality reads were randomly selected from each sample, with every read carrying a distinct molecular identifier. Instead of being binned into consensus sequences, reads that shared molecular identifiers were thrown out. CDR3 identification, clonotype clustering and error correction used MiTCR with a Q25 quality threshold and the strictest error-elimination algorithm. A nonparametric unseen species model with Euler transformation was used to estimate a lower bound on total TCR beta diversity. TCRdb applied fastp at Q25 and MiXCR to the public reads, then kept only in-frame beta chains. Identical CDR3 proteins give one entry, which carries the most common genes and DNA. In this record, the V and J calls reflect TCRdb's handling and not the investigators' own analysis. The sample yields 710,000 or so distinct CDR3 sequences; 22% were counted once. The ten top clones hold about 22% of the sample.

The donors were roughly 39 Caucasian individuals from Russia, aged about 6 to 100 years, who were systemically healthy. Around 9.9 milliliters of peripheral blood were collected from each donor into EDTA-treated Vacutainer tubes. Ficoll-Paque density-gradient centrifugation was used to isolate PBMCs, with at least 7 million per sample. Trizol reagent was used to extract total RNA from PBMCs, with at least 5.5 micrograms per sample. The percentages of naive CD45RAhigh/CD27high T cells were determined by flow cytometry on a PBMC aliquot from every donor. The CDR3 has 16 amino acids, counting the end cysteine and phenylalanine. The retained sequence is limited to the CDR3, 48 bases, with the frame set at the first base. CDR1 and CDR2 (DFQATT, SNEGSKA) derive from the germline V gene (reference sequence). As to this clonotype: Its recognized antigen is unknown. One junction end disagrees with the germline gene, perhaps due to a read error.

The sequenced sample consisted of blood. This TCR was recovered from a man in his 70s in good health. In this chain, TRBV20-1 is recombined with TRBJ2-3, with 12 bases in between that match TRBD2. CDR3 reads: CNADPGLAGHTDTQYF. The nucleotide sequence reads TGCAATGCTGACCCGGGACTAGCGGGCCACACAGATACGCAGTATTTT.